A single sample is the source of the 7 T cell receptor beta chains below, sequenced in a study of early T cells in non-severe SARS-CoV-2 infection. TCRdb reprocessed the 5' RACE reads via MiXCR and lists one record per CDR3 protein. The sample lists tens of thousands of distinct CDR3 sequences; approximately 5% were seen once. The sample consisted of whole blood. All receptors come from an adult who was a healthcare worker with PCR-confirmed SARS-CoV-2 infection or an uninfected control (not recorded which).

The chain couples TRBV24-1 to TRBJ2-5; 10 bases agree with TRBD2. Germline values: CDR1 KGHDR, CDR2 SFDVKD. This CDR3 has 15 amino acids. Trimming removed 3 bases from V and 5 bases from J; junction bases left unmatched: 5. This CDR3 reads CATSDLAGEGETQYF. The CDR3 DNA is TGTGCCACCAGTGATCTAGCGGGAGAAGGGGAGACCCAGTACTTC.

In its sample, this clonotype was seen many times. The V and J genes are TRBV7-8 and TRBJ2-2; possibly TRBD1 for D (5 bases). Per germline, CDR1 SGHVS and CDR2 FQNEAQ. This CDR3 comprises 13 residues. With 6 bases removed from V and 4 bases from J, the gap between germline ends came to 9 bases. The CDR3 bases are TGTGCCAGCAGTGTACAGGCCACCGGGGAGCTGTTTTTT. This codes for CASSVQATGELFF.

This clonotype was observed at least ten times. V is TRBV7-2 and J is TRBJ2-7; no clear D gene. Germline V gives CDR1 SGHTA, CDR2 FQGNSA. The CDR3 has 13 residues. The germline V and J ends were trimmed by 3 bases and 2 bases, with 8 bases remaining between them. The CDR3 protein is CASSFDFTYEQYF. DNA of the CDR3: TGTGCCAGCAGCTTTGACTTTACCTACGAGCAGTACTTC. Variable domain in full (rest from reference TRBV7-2 and TRBJ2-7): GAGVSQSPSNKVTEKGKDVELRCDPISGHTALYWYRQSLGQGLEFLIYFQGNSAPDKSGLPSDRFSAERTGGSVSTLTIQRTQQEDSAVYLCASSFDFTYEQYFGPGTRLTVT.

This clonotype occurred many times. A junction end diverges from the germline sequence, so it may reflect a read error. The chain has TRBV29-1 and TRBJ2-2; 8 positions match TRBD1. From germline, CDR1 is SQVTM and CDR2 ANQGSEA. CDR3 size: 14 residues. CDR3 coding DNA: TGCAGCGTCGACTTGACAGGGGTCACCGGGGAGCCGTTTTTT. As protein: CSVDLTGVTGEPFF.

This clonotype was picked up many times. This chain uses TRBV14 with TRBJ1-6; 10 bases map to TRBD1. This CDR3 is 15 amino acids long. CDR1 SGHDN and CDR2 FVKESK come from the germline V gene. The V gene end was trimmed by 4 bases and the J gene end by 7 bases; junction bases not matched to a gene: 4. CDR3 nucleotide sequence: TGTGCCAGCAGCCTCGACAGGGGGCGGAATTCACCCCTCCACTTT. Translation gives CASSLDRGRNSPLHF.

At least ten counts were recorded for this clonotype. The chain carries TRBV10-1 and TRBJ2-7; TRBD1 matches at 12 bases. CDR3 length: 14 amino acids. Losses at the gene ends were 4 bases for V and 5 bases for J; bases not matched to a gene: 3. Per germline, CDR1 WNHNN and CDR2 SYGVQD (reference sequence). For the CDR3, the DNA is TGCGCCAGCAGTGGGGGGACAGGGGGCGACGAGCAGTACTTC. Its protein is CASSGGTGGDEQYF.

This clonotype has a count of ten or more. The rearrangement uses TRBV20-1 and TRBJ2-7; 8 bases are shared with TRBD2. Germline V lookup: CDR1 DFQATT, CDR2 SNEGSKA (reference sequence). The CDR3 consists of 18 residues. Trimming cost V 0 bases and J 3 bases; bases outside gene matches: 16. CDR3 sequence reads: CSARDPTSGTSGYYEQYF. The CDR3 region has the DNA TGCAGTGCTAGAGACCCTACCAGCGGTACTAGCGGATACTACGAGCAGTACTTC.